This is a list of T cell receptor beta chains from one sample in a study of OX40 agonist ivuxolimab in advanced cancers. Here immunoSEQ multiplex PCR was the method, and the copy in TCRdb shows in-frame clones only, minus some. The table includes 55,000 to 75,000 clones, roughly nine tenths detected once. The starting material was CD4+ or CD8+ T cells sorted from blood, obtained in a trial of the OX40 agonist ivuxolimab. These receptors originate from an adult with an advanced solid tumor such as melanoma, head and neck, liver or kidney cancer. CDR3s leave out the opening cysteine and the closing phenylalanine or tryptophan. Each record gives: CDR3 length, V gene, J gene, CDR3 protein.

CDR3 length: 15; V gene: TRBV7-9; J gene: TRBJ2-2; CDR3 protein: ASSSSTDRGGYGELF
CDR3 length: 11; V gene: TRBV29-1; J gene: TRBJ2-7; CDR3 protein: SVVDVSPYEQY
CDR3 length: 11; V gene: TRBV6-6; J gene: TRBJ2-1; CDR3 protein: ASSLGAYNEQF
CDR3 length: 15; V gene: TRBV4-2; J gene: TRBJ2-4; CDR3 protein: ASSQDLALLAKNIQY
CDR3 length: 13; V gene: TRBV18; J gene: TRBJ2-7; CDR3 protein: ASSPRGGHPYEQY
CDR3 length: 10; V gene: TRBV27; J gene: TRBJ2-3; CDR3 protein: ASSFGGHTQY
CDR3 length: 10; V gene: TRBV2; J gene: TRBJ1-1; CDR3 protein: ASYAGDREAF
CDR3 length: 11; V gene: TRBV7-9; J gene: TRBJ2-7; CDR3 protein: ASSRTSEYEQY
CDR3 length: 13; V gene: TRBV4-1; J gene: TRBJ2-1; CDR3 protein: ASSQDAAPYNEQF
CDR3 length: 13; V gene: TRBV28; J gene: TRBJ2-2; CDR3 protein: ASRPGTGNTGELF
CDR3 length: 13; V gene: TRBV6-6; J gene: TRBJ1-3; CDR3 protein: ASSYYRVDGNTIY
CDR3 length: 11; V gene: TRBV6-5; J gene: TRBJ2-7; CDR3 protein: ASSYSWPGEQY
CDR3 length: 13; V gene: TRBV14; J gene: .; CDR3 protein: ASSQDKTGLYEQY
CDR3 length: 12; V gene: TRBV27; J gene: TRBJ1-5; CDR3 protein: ASSYGGSNQPQH
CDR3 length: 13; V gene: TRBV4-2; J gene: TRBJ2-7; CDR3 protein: ASSQVSSGDYEQY
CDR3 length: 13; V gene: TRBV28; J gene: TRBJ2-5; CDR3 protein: ASSSPPTGQETQY
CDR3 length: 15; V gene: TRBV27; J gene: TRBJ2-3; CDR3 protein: ASSSGRVVVYSDTQY
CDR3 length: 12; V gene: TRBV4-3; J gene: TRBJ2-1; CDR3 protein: ASSQDRGLNEQF
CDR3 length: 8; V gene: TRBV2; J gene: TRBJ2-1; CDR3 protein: ASSVDEQF
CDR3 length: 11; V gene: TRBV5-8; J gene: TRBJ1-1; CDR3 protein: ASSARQNTEAF
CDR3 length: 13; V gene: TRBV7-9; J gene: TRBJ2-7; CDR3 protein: ASSRPGQGSYEQY
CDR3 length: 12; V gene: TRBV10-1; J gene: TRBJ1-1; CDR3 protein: ASSRDPVNTEAF
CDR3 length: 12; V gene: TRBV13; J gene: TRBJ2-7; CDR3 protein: ASSLQISPYEQY
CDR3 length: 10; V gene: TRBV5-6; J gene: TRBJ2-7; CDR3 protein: ASSLGGGEQY
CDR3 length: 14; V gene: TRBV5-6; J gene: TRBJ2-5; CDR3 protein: ASSLGRAGVRETQY
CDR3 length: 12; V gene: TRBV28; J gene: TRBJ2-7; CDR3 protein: ASSFNQGPYEQY
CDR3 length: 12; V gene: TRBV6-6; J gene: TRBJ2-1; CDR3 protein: ASSTGTGDNEQF
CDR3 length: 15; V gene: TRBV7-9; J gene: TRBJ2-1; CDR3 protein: ASSPGLAGEGLGEQF
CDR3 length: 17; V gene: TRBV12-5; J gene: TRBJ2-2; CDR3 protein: ASGLLQVPRAPNTGELF
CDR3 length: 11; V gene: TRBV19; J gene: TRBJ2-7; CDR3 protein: ASSPGSPYEQY
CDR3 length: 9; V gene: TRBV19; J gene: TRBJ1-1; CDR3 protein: ATERFTEAF
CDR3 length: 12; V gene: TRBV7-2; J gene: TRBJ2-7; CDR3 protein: ASSFPDRGGEQY
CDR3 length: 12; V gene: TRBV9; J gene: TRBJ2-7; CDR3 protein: ASSGRDSGTEQY
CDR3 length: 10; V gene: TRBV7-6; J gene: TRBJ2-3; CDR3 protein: ASSANTDTQY
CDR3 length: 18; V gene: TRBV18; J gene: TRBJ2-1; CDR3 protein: ASSPPEFRTGYSSYNEQF
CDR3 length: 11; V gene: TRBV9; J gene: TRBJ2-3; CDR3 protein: ATSRLSTDTQY
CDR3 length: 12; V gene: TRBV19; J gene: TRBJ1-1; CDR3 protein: ASSLGSRGTEAF
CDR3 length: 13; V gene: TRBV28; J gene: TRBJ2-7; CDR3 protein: ASSLRGRVNYEQY
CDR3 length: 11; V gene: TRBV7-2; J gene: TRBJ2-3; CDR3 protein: ASSLYGPDTQY
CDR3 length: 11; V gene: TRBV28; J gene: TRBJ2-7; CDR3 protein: ASRTASSYEQY
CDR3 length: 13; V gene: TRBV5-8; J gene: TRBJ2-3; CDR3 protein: ASSMGLAGADTQY
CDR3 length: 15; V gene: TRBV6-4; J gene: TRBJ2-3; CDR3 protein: ASNDGSPGRSEDTQY
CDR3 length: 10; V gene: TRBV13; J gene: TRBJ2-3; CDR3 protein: ASSEKTTKQY
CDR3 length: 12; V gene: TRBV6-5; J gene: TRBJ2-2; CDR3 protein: ASSYFTNTGELF
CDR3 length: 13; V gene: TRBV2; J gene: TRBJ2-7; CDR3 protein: ASSYGTSGIYEQY
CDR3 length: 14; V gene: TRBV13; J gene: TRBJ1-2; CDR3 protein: ASSSSGGALNYGYT
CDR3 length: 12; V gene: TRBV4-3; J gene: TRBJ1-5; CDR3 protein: ASSQVQGGSPQH
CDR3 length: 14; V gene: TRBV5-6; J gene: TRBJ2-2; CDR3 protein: ASSGGQDFNTGELF
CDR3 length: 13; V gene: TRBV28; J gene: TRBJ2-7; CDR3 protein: ASSSSLGALYEQY
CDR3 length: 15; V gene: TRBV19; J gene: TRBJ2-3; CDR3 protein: ASSPASPGLAPDTQY
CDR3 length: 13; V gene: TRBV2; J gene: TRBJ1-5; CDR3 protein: ASTARGSSNQPQH
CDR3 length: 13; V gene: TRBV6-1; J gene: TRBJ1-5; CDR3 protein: ASRTTVYSNQPQH
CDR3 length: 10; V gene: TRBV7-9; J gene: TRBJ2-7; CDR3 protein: ASSWSSYEQY
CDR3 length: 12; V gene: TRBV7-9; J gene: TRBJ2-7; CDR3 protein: ASSSGQGIHEQY
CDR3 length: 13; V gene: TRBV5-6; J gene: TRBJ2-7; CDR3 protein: ASSSEARVGYEQY